This entry lists 23 T cell receptor beta chains sequenced from one sample in a study of T cell responses to AZD1222 COVID-19 vaccine. Method: immunoSEQ multiplex PCR; TCRdb's copy keeps in-frame clones and lacks some. The data hold fewer than 100,000 clones, with more than 90% observed a single time. The sample consisted of peripheral blood, taken on day 0 of AZD1222 vaccination. Source of these receptors: an adult in good health.

The gene calls are TRBV6-5 and TRBJ2-3, with 7 bases that match TRBD2. The ends lost 3 bases at V and 4 bases at J; junction bases unmatched: 4. CDR1 is MNHEY, CDR2 SVGAGI, per germline. This CDR3 has 14 residues. The DNA for the CDR3 is TGTGCCAGCAGTTATTGGGGGGGGGCAGATACGCAGTATTTT. Translated: CASSYWGGADTQYF.

This chain connects TRBV9 to TRBJ2-3; the D gene is possibly TRBD2 (5 bases). The CDR3 runs 16 residues. Germline CDR1 and CDR2: SGDLS and YYNGEE. V lost 0 bases to trimming and J lost 4 bases, with 15 bases between them. Written as DNA, the CDR3 is TGTGCCAGCAGCGTAGGTCCGGGGATTGGGTCAGATACGCAGTATTTT. As protein: CASSVGPGIGSDTQYF.

The chain carries TRBV24-1 and TRBJ2-1; 7 positions agree with TRBD2. The germline V gene encodes CDR1 KGHDR and CDR2 SFDVKD. V lost 4 bases, J lost 7 bases, and 9 bases stayed unmatched. CDR3 size: 15 residues. This CDR3 is CATSDGLGARNEQFF. The CDR3 DNA reads as TGTGCCACCAGTGACGGACTAGGGGCTCGGAATGAGCAGTTCTTC.

This chain uses TRBV7-2 with TRBJ2-7; no definite D call. Between the trimmed V and J ends, which lost 5 bases and 6 bases, there was a span of 11 bases. The CDR3 consists of 12 residues. Germline V gene data show CDR1 as SGHTA and CDR2 as FQGNSA. The DNA for the CDR3 is TGTGCCAGCAGCCGAGGTTTGCGCGAGCAGTACTTC. Amino acid sequence: CASSRGLREQYF.

The gene calls are TRBV19 and TRBJ1-3; no definite D call. The CDR3 extends over 14 amino acids. Trimming pared 3 bases from V and 3 bases from J, leaving 9 bases between. Germline V gene data show CDR1 as LNHDA and CDR2 as SQIVND (reference sequence). The CDR3 coding sequence is TGTGCCAGTAGTATGGGAGGGAATGGAAACACCATATATTTT. Translating gives CASSMGGNGNTIYF.

The chain joins TRBV28 to TRBJ2-7; 9 bases line up with TRBD1. Germline values: CDR1 MDHEN, CDR2 SYDVKM. This CDR3 is built from 14 residues. With V trimmed by 8 bases and J by 3 bases, 8 bases remained unmatched. CDR3 bases: TGTGCCAGCGGTACGGGACAGGGACACTACGAGCAGTACTTC. Protein product: CASGTGQGHYEQYF.

This clone has a single count. The gene calls are TRBV20-1 and TRBJ2-1; D uncertain. Germline CDR1 and CDR2: DFQATT and SNEGSKA (reference sequence). This CDR3 has 11 residues. V was clipped by 5 bases and J by 5 bases, with 7 bases between them. The CDR3 sequence: CSALYHNEQFF. The CDR3 DNA reads TGCAGTGCTTTATACCACAATGAGCAGTTCTTC.

The chain employs TRBV5-1 and TRBJ1-6; 10 bases fit TRBD1. CDR1 and CDR2 (germline): SGHRS, YFSETQ. With 4 bases clipped from V and 10 bases from J, the junction kept 5 bases outside the gene matches. The CDR3 covers 14 residues. Here the CDR3 reads CASSLTGGRSPLHF. In DNA form, the CDR3 reads TGCGCCAGCAGCCTGACAGGGGGCAGGTCACCCCTCCACTTT.

This chain connects TRBV6-2 or TRBV6-3 to TRBJ1-1, with D perhaps TRBD1 (6 bases). The V gene's germline CDR1 is MNHEY and CDR2 SVGEGT. This CDR3 has 15 amino acids. Trimming took 6 bases from V and 0 from J, leaving 14 bases between them. In nucleotides, the CDR3 is TGTGCCAGCAGCCAGGGGTTGGGTATGAACACTGAAGCTTTCTTT. Protein: CASSQGLGMNTEAFF.

The gene calls are TRBV7-9 and TRBJ1-5; a weak D match, TRBD1 (6 bases). V shed 6 bases and J shed 3 bases, with 15 bases lying between them. Per germline, CDR1 SEHNR and CDR2 FQNEAQ (reference sequence). The CDR3 totals 15 residues. CDR3 nucleotide sequence: TGTGCCAGCAGTCCCTCCGGGGGCCCCAATCAGCCCCAGCATTTT. Translating it yields CASSPSGGPNQPQHF.

This sequence joins TRBV7-2 and TRBJ2-3; D remains unclear. The CDR3 is made up of 11 amino acids. Germline CDR1 is SGHTA and CDR2 is FQGNSA. Trimming cost V 2 bases and J 6 bases, with 3 bases left between them. The CDR3 DNA reads as TGTGCCAGCAGCTTAACCGATACGCAGTATTTT. Amino acids: CASSLTDTQYF.

The chain uses TRBV19 and TRBJ2-1, with 10 nucleotides matching TRBD2. The CDR3 length is 17 residues. The V gene's germline CDR1 is LNHDA and CDR2 SQIVND (reference sequence). V gave up 6 bases and J gave up 12 bases; unmatched junction bases: 20. This CDR3 reads CASRALENSGRALRQFF. The CDR3 DNA reads as TGTGCCAGTAGAGCTTTGGAGAACAGCGGGAGGGCCTTACGGCAGTTCTTC.

This clone was seen only once. V usage is TRBV29-1 and J usage is TRBJ1-2; 9 positions agree with TRBD1. The V and J ends lost 2 bases and 4 bases, in that order; junction bases with no gene match: 8. The CDR3 is 15 residues long. Germline CDR1 SQVTM, CDR2 ANQGSEA. CDR3 DNA sequence: TGCAGCGTTGAATCCGGGACAGGGCTACGCTATGGCTACACCTTC. Encoded protein: CSVESGTGLRYGYTF. The variable domain in full, completed from reference TRBV29-1 and TRBJ1-2, reads SAVISQKPSRDICQRGTSLTIQCQVDSQVTMMFWYRQQPGQSLTLIATANQGSEATYESGFVIDKFPISRPNLTFSTLTVSNMSPEDSSIYLCSVESGTGLRYGYTFGSGTRLTVV.

This clone was detected only a few times. The chain recombines TRBV2 with TRBJ1-5; 7 nucleotides line up with TRBD1. Trimming cost V 6 bases and J 2 bases; bases outside gene matches: 16. This CDR3 is built from 18 residues. CDR1 and CDR2 from the germline V gene are SNHLY and FYNNEI. CDR3 residues: CASSPQGGRRYRNQPQHF. The CDR3 coding sequence is TGTGCCAGCAGCCCCCAAGGGGGCCGGAGATATCGCAATCAGCCCCAGCATTTT.

The rearrangement uses TRBV7-9 and TRBJ2-6; D perhaps matches TRBD1 (6 bases). CDR3 length: 16 amino acids. Germline V gives CDR1 SEHNR, CDR2 FQNEAQ (reference sequence). The V end lost 5 bases, the J end lost 1 base, and 12 bases lay between the germline ends. The CDR3: CASSETGPSGANVLTF. CDR3 DNA: TGTGCCAGCAGCGAGACAGGTCCTTCTGGGGCCAACGTCCTGACTTTC.

The CDR3 sequence is CASSVALRTGLSDTQYF. The DNA for the CDR3 is TGTGCCAGCAGCGTAGCGTTGCGGACCGGGCTTTCAGATACGCAGTATTTT. The V and J genes are TRBV9 and TRBJ2-3; D unclear. The CDR3 has 17 amino acids. Trimming removed 0 bases from V and 4 bases from J, with 18 bases in between. Germline V gives CDR1 SGDLS, CDR2 YYNGEE.

The chain combines TRBV10-3 with TRBJ1-4; unclear D gene. This CDR3 region has 14 residues. V dropped 3 bases and J dropped 8 bases, with 13 bases sitting between them. From germline, CDR1 is ENHRY and CDR2 SYGVKD. For the CDR3, the DNA is TGTGCCATCAGTGACGAGGAGGGTATCGAAAAACTGTTTTTT. Encoded protein: CAISDEEGIEKLFF.

The V and J genes are TRBV6-5 and TRBJ2-7, with a possible D match to TRBD1 (6 bases). This CDR3 is built from 11 residues. Trimming removed 8 bases from V and 5 bases from J, with 10 bases in between. Germline CDR1 and CDR2: MNHEY and SVGAGI. Here the CDR3 DNA reads TGTGCCAGCTCCAGGGGACACGAGCAGTACTTC. Amino acid sequence: CASSRGHEQYF.

The V and J genes are TRBV12-3 or TRBV12-4 and TRBJ1-2, with 8 bases matching TRBD1. The CDR3 runs to 13 residues. V dropped 1 base and J dropped 7; count of bases not matched to a gene: 2. The CDR3 protein is CASSLGRGPGYTF. The DNA of the CDR3 is TGTGCCAGCAGTTTAGGCAGGGGGCCTGGCTACACCTTC.

A note on this clone: Additional DNA sequences in this sample encode the identical CDR3. The chain joins TRBV10-2 to TRBJ1-5; no clear D. The CDR3 extends over 14 amino acids. Trimming took 0 bases from V and 3 from J, leaving 6 bases between them. CDR1 WSHSY and CDR2 SAAADI come from the germline V gene. CDR3 sequence reads: CASSESGLNQPQHF. As DNA, the CDR3 is TGCGCCAGCAGTGAGTCTGGGCTCAATCAGCCCCAGCATTTT.

The chain has TRBV19 and TRBJ1-5; 10 bases are shared with TRBD1. V gave up 5 bases and J gave up 4 bases; unmatched junction bases: 11. Germline V gene sequence: CDR1 LNHDA, CDR2 SQIVND (reference sequence). The CDR3 is 17 residues long. CDR3 nucleotides: TGTGCCAGTAGTTGGGACAGGGGTGAGGGAGATAATCAGCCCCAGCATTTT. Amino acid sequence: CASSWDRGEGDNQPQHF.

This clone has just one count. Other DNA sequences from this sample encode an identical CDR3 as well. The rearrangement joins TRBV4-3 to TRBJ2-7; 10 bases are a match to TRBD2. Germline CDR1 and CDR2: LGHNA and YSLEER. Trimming at V came to 0 bases and at J to 6 bases, leaving 11 bases not matched to a gene. The CDR3 runs to 17 residues. This CDR3 reads CASSQDLRLAGAREQYF. The CDR3 DNA reads as TGCGCCAGCAGCCAAGATCTACGGCTAGCGGGAGCCCGCGAGCAGTACTTC.

This chain connects TRBV7-2 to TRBJ1-2; a possible D gene is TRBD1 (5 bases). Looked up from germline, CDR1 is SGHTA and CDR2 is FQGNSA. CDR3 length: 13 amino acids. V was cut by 1 base and J by 7 bases, with 10 bases left in between. CDR3: CASSLGGFGGYTF. The CDR3 DNA sequence: TGTGCCAGCAGCTTAGGGGGCTTTGGTGGCTACACCTTC. The complete variable domain, with remaining parts taken from reference TRBV7-2 and TRBJ1-2, reads GAGVSQSPSNKVTEKGKDVELRCDPISGHTALYWYRQSLGQGLEFLIYFQGNSAPDKSGLPSDRFSAERTGGSVSTLTIQRTQQEDSAVYLCASSLGGFGGYTFGSGTRLTVV.